The T cell receptor (beta chain) described here comes from a study of blood T cell repertoires in COVID-19 (dated by TCRdb to between 2020 and 2021). Study-wide context: The collaborator samples originated in the United States, Italy and Spain and spanned the acute and convalescent phases of COVID-19. The sample metadata nearly always contained a de-identified subject ID, COVID-19 status, age in years and sex. Deeply sampled blood TCRbeta repertoires from subjects exposed to, actively infected with, or recovered from COVID-19 were included in the dataset. Samples were obtained from the ongoing ImmuneRACE study (first 160 participants) and from over a thousand subjects provided by 6 global collaborators. HLA class I and class II types, where available, came from metadata supplied by the sample provider rather than from assay-based typing. The material from the prospective study consisted of cDNA or gDNA derived from T cells, B-cell-depleted T cells, or PBMCs. The repertoires were made available in a free public database intended to serve as a resource for research on the immune response to SARS-CoV-2.

Study-wide findings and limitations: The quantity of clinical and demographic metadata differed by source and by participant and was supplied without curation.

About this clone: It lacks a known antigen. No base qualities exist here, and no much larger clone lies one base off it.

TCRbeta CDR3 regions were amplified from genomic DNA by means of the immunoSEQ Assay, a bias-controlled multiplex PCR. As for how the authors treated the data: Within the assay, amplification of reference gene primers was used to estimate how many nucleated cells each sample contained. To quantify the absolute abundance of each unique TCRbeta CDR3 rearrangement, sequence reads were collapsed and filtered. For each sample, productive Simpson clonality was calculated as the square root of Simpson's diversity index across productive rearrangements. Sourced from immuneACCESS, this table was stored by TCRdb with only in-frame sequences that have V and J called. A share of the clones is absent; for the studies checked, an unresolved V gene accounts for under half, and the remainder has no known explanation. V and J calls and clone size are copied from that table; D and trimming were computed from the DNA. The sample profile shows roughly 170,000 clones; less than 90% of them were found once. The ten largest clones capture less than 25% of the sample.

Collaborating institutions collected whole blood in K2EDTA tubes following their own protocols. For TCRbeta analysis, collaborator samples were shipped as frozen whole blood, as isolated PBMCs, or as DNA extracted from either sample type. Specimen: peripheral blood. This clonotype was obtained from a man in his 70s with active or convalescent COVID-19.

The sequence in DNA is TGTGCCAGCAGTTACTCGGGACAGGGGGATGAAAAACTGTTTTTT. Its protein is CASSYSGQGDEKLFF. The rearranged segments are TRBV6-6 and TRBJ1-4; TRBD1 fits 11 bases in the junction. The CDR1 and CDR2 encoded by the germline V gene (reference sequence) are MNHNY and SVGAGI. The CDR3 has 15 amino acids, counting the end cysteine and phenylalanine. CDR3 DNA only is kept here, 45 bases in frame from base 1. From V the trimming removes 0 bases and from J it removes 6 bases, while the gene matches leave 0 bases of the junction unaccounted for.